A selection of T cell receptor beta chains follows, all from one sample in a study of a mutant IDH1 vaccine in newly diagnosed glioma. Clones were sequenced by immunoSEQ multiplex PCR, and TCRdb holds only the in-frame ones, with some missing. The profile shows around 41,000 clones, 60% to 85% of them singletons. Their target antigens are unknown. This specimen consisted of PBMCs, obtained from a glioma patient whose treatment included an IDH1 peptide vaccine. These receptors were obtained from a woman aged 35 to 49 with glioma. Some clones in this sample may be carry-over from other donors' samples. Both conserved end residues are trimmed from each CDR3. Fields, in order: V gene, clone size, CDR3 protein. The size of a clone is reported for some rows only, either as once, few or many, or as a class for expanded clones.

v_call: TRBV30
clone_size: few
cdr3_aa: AWSVGSRTEAF

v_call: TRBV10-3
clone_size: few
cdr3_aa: ATRSSTDTQY

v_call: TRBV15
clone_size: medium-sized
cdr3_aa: ATSRDRTGRQF

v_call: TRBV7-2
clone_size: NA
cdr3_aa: ASSGRDRAYQPQH

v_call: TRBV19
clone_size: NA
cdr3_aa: ASSIVNGGETQY

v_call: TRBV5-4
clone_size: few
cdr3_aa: ASSFGQTGTEAF

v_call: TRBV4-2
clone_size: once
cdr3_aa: ASSQDNRKGYNEQF

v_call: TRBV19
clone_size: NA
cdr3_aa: ASSIDRGGIGYT

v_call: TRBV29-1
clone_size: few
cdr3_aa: SVDRDDRGRYGYT

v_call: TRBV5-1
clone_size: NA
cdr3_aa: ASSGLAGGRGDTQY

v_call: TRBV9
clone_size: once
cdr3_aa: ASSVGNGYT

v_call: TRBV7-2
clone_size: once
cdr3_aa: ASSGRGPWWY

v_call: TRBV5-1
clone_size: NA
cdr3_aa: ASSSQGGTEAF

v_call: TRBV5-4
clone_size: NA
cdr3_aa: ASSPGALVGDTQY

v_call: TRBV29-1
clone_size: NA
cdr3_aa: SGQTGWNEQF

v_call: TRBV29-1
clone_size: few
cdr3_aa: SVRTGNTEAF

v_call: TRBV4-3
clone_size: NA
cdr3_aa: ASSHGTAQNIQY

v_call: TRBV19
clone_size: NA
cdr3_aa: ASSRWDGNYGYT

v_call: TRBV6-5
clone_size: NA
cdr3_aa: ASSYSPSYYGYT

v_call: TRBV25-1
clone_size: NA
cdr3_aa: ASSEGWQPQH

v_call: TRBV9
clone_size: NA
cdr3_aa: ASSPGQGSGTQY

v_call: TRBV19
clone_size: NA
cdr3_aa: ASSMKGRGPETQY

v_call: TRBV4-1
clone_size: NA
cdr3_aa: ASSQGRGAYEQY

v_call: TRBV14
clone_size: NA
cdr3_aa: ASSQSAGTEQY

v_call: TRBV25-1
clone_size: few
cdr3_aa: ASSELGPREAF

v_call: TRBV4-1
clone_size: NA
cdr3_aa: ASSHSGSGSTDTQY

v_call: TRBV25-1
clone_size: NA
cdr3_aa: ASSDSRGAYEQY

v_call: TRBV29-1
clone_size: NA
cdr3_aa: SAQTQIGYGYT

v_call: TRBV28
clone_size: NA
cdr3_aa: ASSLVTPGEPQH

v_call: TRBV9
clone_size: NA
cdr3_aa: ASSVGPSGANVLT

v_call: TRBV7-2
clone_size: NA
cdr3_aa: ASSLALGTGQPQH

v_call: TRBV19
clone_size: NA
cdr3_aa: ASRQQGVEAF

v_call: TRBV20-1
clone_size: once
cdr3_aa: SGGGNTEAF

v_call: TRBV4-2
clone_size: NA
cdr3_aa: ASSLRLAGGRTDTQY

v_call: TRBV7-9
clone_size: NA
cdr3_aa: ASSGARGSSSSYNSPLH

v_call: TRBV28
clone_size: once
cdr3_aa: ASSYPGQVNSPLH

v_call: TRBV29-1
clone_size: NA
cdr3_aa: SLQFSGDLGGTQY

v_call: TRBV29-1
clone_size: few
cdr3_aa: SVEDRLSSGYT

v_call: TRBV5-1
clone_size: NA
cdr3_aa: ASSSQGADEQY

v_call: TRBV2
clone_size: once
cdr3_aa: ASSEDRGGNTIY

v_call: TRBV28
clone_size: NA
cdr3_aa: ASSLSSRRGQPQH

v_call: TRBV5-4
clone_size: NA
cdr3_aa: ASSLDGGPYNEQF

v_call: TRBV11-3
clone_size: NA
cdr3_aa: ASSLTSVAEAF

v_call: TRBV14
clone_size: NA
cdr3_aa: ASSQGGIGGSEAF

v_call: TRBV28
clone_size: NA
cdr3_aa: ASSTHLTVAGEAF

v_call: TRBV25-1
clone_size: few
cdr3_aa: ASSEIGGGYGYT

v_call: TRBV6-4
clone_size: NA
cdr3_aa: ASRENGESAEAF

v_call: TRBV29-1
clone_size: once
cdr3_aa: SVSVETQY